One sample yielded the 26 T cell receptor beta chains listed below, sequenced in a study of shared clonotypes between healthy human individuals. Naive CD8 cells comprised CD45RO-negative, CCR7-positively selected cells, excluding terminally differentiated effector memory CD45RA+ cells. The protocol was immunoSEQ multiplex PCR, while the TCRdb copy is restricted to in-frame clones and leaves out a portion. The sample contains about 2.1 million clones, just under 95% of which appear only once. Sequencing used naive CD8+ T cells from PBMCs. Receptors originate from a man between 18 and 29 years old in good health. Some clones in this sample may be carry-over from other donors' samples.

The chain links TRBV7-2 to TRBJ1-1; D unresolved. V lost 3 bases and J 4 bases, leaving 6 bases between the germline ends. This CDR3 is built from 12 residues. The germline gives CDR1 SGHTA, CDR2 FQGNSA. The CDR3 DNA reads TGTGCCAGCAGCTTCTCCGTCACTGAAGCTTTCTTT. Its protein product is CASSFSVTEAFF.

The chain couples TRBV29-1 to TRBJ2-2; 10 positions match TRBD2. V gave up 5 bases and J gave up 1 base; unmatched junction bases: 10. The CDR3 is 17 amino acids. Germline V gene data show CDR1 as SQVTM and CDR2 as ANQGSEA. This CDR3 is CSVLQGLAELNTGELFF. For the CDR3, the DNA is TGCAGCGTTCTTCAAGGACTAGCGGAATTGAACACCGGGGAGCTGTTTTTT.

The chain links TRBV19 to TRBJ1-2, with D tentatively TRBD1 (5 bases). The germline V gene encodes CDR1 LNHDA and CDR2 SQIVND (reference sequence). Trimming took off 7 bases at V and 0 bases at J, with 12 bases between the two ends. The CDR3 contains 14 residues. CDR3 sequence (DNA): TGTGCCAGTAAACCGGGACCTCCTAACTATGGCTACACCTTC. It specifies CASKPGPPNYGYTF.

The chain carries TRBV6-1 and TRBJ2-5; TRBD1 agrees at 11 bases. The ends lost 0 bases at V and 5 bases at J; junction bases unmatched: 8. Germline V gene sequence: CDR1 MNHNS, CDR2 SASEGT. CDR3 length equals 17 residues. CDR3 sequence reads: CASSEAWGGTGGETQYF. In DNA, the CDR3 is TGTGCCAGCAGTGAAGCCTGGGGCGGGACAGGGGGGGAGACCCAGTACTTC.

The chain couples TRBV9 to TRBJ2-5; TRBD1 is a possible D gene (6 bases). The CDR3 contains 15 residues. Trimming removed 0 bases from V and 4 bases from J, with 13 bases in between. Germline V gene data show CDR1 as SGDLS and CDR2 as YYNGEE. The CDR3 reads CASSVEWGLGETQYF. CDR3 bases: TGTGCCAGCAGCGTAGAGTGGGGGCTCGGAGAGACCCAGTACTTC.

The V gene is TRBV7-2, the J gene TRBJ2-3, with D possibly matching TRBD2 (6 bases). The germline V and J ends were trimmed by 1 base and 3 bases, with 8 bases remaining between them. CDR1 is SGHTA, CDR2 FQGNSA, per germline. The CDR3 is 14 amino acids. CDR3 bases: TGTGCCAGCAGCTTAGTCGGGGGAACAGATACGCAGTATTTT. Translated, it gives CASSLVGGTDTQYF.

The gene calls are TRBV2 and TRBJ1-2; D possibly corresponds to TRBD1 (6 bases). The germline V and J ends were trimmed by 0 bases and 2 bases, with 10 bases remaining between them. The CDR3 extends over 15 amino acids. The germline V gene encodes CDR1 SNHLY and CDR2 FYNNEI. The CDR3 nucleotides are TGTGCCAGCAGTGAAGCCTTACAGGGAAACTATGGCTACACCTTC. Translation: CASSEALQGNYGYTF.

The CDR3, as DNA: TGTGCCAGCAGCCGACGGATTGACCTCTCTGGGGCCAACGTCCTGACTTTC. Translation: CASSRRIDLSGANVLTF. The chain combines TRBV7-6 with TRBJ2-6; no reliable D call. The CDR3 consists of 17 residues. Per the germline V gene, CDR1 is SGHVS and CDR2 is FNYEAQ. Trimming pared 5 bases from V and 0 bases from J, leaving 14 bases between.

This chain links TRBV28 with TRBJ1-2; D gene uncertain. CDR3 size: 12 residues. With 6 bases removed from V and 3 bases from J, the gap between germline ends came to 8 bases. The germline CDR1 and CDR2 sequences are MDHEN and SYDVKM. CDR3 nucleotides: TGTGCCAGCAGCCAAGACGACTATGGCTACACCTTC. Its protein product is CASSQDDYGYTF.

This chain connects TRBV27 to TRBJ2-3; 9 bases map to TRBD2. Germline CDR1 MNHEY, CDR2 SMNVEV (reference sequence). The CDR3 is made up of 17 amino acids. V lost 5 bases and J lost 6; bases outside the gene matches: 15. The CDR3: CASSPTQLSGSSDTQYF. The CDR3 DNA is TGTGCCAGCAGTCCAACTCAACTTAGCGGGAGTTCGGATACGCAGTATTTT.

The J gene is TRBJ1-5, the V gene TRBV7-3, with 7 nucleotides matching TRBD1. The CDR3 runs to 14 residues. With 5 bases clipped from V and 5 bases from J, the junction kept 6 bases outside the gene matches. Germline lookup yields CDR1 SGHTA and CDR2 FQGTGA. This chain's CDR3 is CASSLRTGDQPQHF. CDR3 in DNA: TGTGCCAGCAGCCTCCGGACAGGTGATCAGCCCCAGCATTTT.

This clone has a single count. An end of the junction differs from the germline gene, which may be a read error. The chain carries TRBV5-1 and TRBJ2-7, with D maybe TRBD2 (6 bases). From germline, CDR1 is SGHRS and CDR2 YFSETQ. The CDR3 is 12 residues long. This CDR3 reads CASSLASSGDSF. The CDR3 bases are TGCGCCAGCAGCTTGGCCTCGTCGGGAGACAGCTTC.

V is TRBV27 and J is TRBJ1-1; no clear D. The germline gives CDR1 MNHEY, CDR2 SMNVEV (reference sequence). V was shortened by 4 bases and J by 4 bases, with 10 bases between the two germline ends. The CDR3 covers 13 residues. CDR3 bases: TGTGCCAGCAGTTGGAGGCGGGTCACTGAAGCTTTCTTT. It translates to CASSWRRVTEAFF.

The chain employs TRBV4-1 and TRBJ2-7, with 8 bases matching TRBD1. CDR3 length: 14 amino acids. J was trimmed by 2 bases and V by 1 base; bases with no gene match: 1. Germline V gene lookup returns CDR1 MGHRA and CDR2 YSYEKL. The chain's CDR3 is CASSQVDRAYEQYF. The CDR3 bases are TGCGCCAGCAGCCAAGTGGACAGGGCCTACGAGCAGTACTTC.

The count of this clone is one. The chain has TRBV5-4 and TRBJ2-7; 12 positions agree with TRBD1. Germline V gene lookup returns CDR1 SGHNT and CDR2 YYREEE (reference sequence). The CDR3 is 14 amino acids. With V trimmed by 7 bases and J by 5 bases, 7 bases remained unmatched. Here the CDR3 reads CASGFGTGGHEQYF. The CDR3, as DNA: TGTGCCAGCGGTTTCGGGACAGGGGGCCACGAGCAGTACTTC.

In its sample, this clone was seen once. This sequence joins TRBV6-5 and TRBJ2-2; perhaps TRBD1 as D (6 bases). This CDR3 has 16 amino acids. With 0 bases removed from V and 6 bases from J, the gap between germline ends came to 14 bases. Germline assignment: CDR1 MNHEY and CDR2 SVGAGI. The chain's CDR3 is CASSYSIEGVAGELFF. CDR3 DNA sequence: TGTGCCAGCAGTTACTCGATAGAGGGGGTTGCCGGGGAGCTGTTTTTT.

CDR3 in amino acids: CASSFPAQRETQYF. CDR3 sequence (DNA): TGTGCCAGCAGCTTCCCGGCCCAGAGAGAGACCCAGTACTTC. This chain uses TRBV7-9 with TRBJ2-5, with D hard to call. Trimming shortened V by 3 bases and J by 4 bases, and 12 bases separated the two germline ends. This CDR3 comprises 14 residues. Germline V gene data show CDR1 as SEHNR and CDR2 as FQNEAQ (reference sequence).

A few counts support this clone. This CDR3 is CASSITGPYSNQPQHF. The CDR3 DNA reads TGTGCCAGTAGTATTACGGGACCGTATAGCAATCAGCCCCAGCATTTT. The gene calls are TRBV19 and TRBJ1-5, with D possibly matching TRBD1 (5 bases). Germline lookup yields CDR1 LNHDA and CDR2 SQIVND (reference sequence). The CDR3 runs 16 residues. The V gene lost 3 bases and the J gene lost 0 bases, with 12 bases spanning the gap. The full variable domain, in which reference TRBV19 and TRBJ1-5 provide the parts outside the CDR3, is DGGITQSPKYLFRKEGQNVTLSCEQNLNHDAMYWYRQDPGQGLRLIYYSQIVNDFQKGDIAEGYSVSREKKESFPLTVTSAQKNPTAFYLCASSITGPYSNQPQHFGDGTRLSIL.

Turning to this clone: Other DNA sequences in the sample encode the same CDR3. This rearrangement joins TRBV27 to TRBJ2-1, with D hard to call. Between the trimmed V and J ends, which lost 3 bases and 1 base, there was a span of 7 bases. This CDR3 has 14 residues. The V gene's germline CDR1 is MNHEY and CDR2 SMNVEV (reference sequence). CDR3: CASSLGSSYNEQFF. DNA for the CDR3: TGTGCCAGCAGTTTGGGCTCGTCCTACAATGAGCAGTTCTTC.

The gene calls are TRBV29-1 and TRBJ1-2; 7 bases match TRBD1. The germline gives CDR1 SQVTM, CDR2 ANQGSEA. With 3 bases clipped from V and 7 bases from J, the junction kept 2 bases outside the gene matches. This CDR3 has 11 amino acids. The CDR3 nucleotides read TGCAGCGTTGACCCAGGGGGTGGCTACACCTTC. It specifies CSVDPGGGYTF.

This chain links TRBV7-8 with TRBJ2-3; TRBD2 aligns across 10 bases. The germline gives CDR1 SGHVS, CDR2 FQNEAQ. The V segment lost 4 bases and the J segment 2 bases; nucleotides outside the gene matches: 6. The CDR3 is 16 amino acids. CDR3: CASSSVAGGPTDTQYF. The CDR3 nucleotides are TGTGCCAGCAGCTCCGTAGCGGGAGGCCCCACAGATACGCAGTATTTT.

This clone was seen once. This chain connects TRBV5-4 to TRBJ2-3, with D perhaps matching TRBD2 (5 bases). Looked up from germline, CDR1 is SGHNT and CDR2 is YYREEE (reference sequence). The CDR3 spans 12 residues. Trimming pared 0 bases from V and 7 bases from J, leaving 6 bases between. CDR3 nucleotide sequence: TGTGCCAGCAGCTTGGGGGAGAATACGCAGTATTTT. Translated, it gives CASSLGENTQYF.

This sequence joins TRBV9 and TRBJ1-2; the D gene is possibly TRBD1 (6 bases). Germline loops: CDR1 SGDLS, CDR2 YYNGEE. CDR3 length equals 16 residues. V was shortened by 4 bases and J by 3 bases, with 19 bases between the two germline ends. CDR3 in amino acids: CASSNRRGLSDYGYTF. The DNA for the CDR3 is TGTGCCAGCAGCAACCGCAGGGGTTTATCTGACTATGGCTACACCTTC.

Written as DNA, the CDR3 is TGTGCCAGCAGCGGAGTGTCGGGGTTTAACTATGGCTACACCTTC. As protein: CASSGVSGFNYGYTF. The V and J genes are TRBV7-9 and TRBJ1-2; no definite D call. CDR3 size: 15 residues. Trimming took 5 bases from V and 1 from J, leaving 14 bases between them. In germline, CDR1 is SEHNR, CDR2 FQNEAQ (reference sequence).

The rearrangement joins TRBV4-1 to TRBJ2-7; D possibly corresponds to TRBD2 (5 bases). The CDR3 has 15 residues. The germline V gene encodes CDR1 MGHRA and CDR2 YSYEKL. Trimming removed 1 base from V and 0 bases from J, with 10 bases in between. This CDR3 reads CASSQVGDPSYEQYF. The CDR3 coding sequence is TGCGCCAGCAGCCAAGTGGGAGATCCCTCCTACGAGCAGTACTTC.

The genes are TRBV4-1 and TRBJ2-1; 10 nucleotides agree with TRBD1. Germline loops: CDR1 MGHRA, CDR2 YSYEKL. The CDR3 covers 16 residues. Trimming removed 7 bases from V and 3 bases from J; junction bases left unmatched: 9. This chain's CDR3 is CASTLTGTGDYNEQFF. DNA of the CDR3: TGCGCCAGCACCCTAACCGGGACAGGGGACTACAATGAGCAGTTCTTC.